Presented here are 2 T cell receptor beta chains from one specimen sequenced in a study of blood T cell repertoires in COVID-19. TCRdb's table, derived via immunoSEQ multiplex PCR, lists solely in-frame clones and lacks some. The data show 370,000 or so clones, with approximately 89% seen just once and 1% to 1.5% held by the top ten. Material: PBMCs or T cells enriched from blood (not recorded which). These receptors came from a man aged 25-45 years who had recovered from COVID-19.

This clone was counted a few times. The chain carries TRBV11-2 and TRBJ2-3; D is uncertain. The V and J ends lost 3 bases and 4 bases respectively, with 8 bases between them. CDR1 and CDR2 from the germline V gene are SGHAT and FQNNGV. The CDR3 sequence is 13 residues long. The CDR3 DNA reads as TGTGCCAGCAGCTTGCGGTTGTCAGATACGCAGTATTTT. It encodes CASSLRLSDTQYF. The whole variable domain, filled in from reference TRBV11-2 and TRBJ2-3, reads EAGVAQSPRYKIIEKRQSVAFWCNPISGHATLYWYQQILGQGPKLLIQFQNNGVVDDSQLPKDRFSAERLKGVDSTLKIQPAKLEDSAVYLCASSLRLSDTQYFGPGTRLTVL.

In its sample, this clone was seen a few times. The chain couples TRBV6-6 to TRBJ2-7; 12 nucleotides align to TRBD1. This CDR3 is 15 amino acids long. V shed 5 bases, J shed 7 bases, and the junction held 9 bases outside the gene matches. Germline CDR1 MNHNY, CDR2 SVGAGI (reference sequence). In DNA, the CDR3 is TGTGCCAGCAGTCGCGCGGGACAGGGGGCATGGGAGCAGTACTTC. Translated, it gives CASSRAGQGAWEQYF.